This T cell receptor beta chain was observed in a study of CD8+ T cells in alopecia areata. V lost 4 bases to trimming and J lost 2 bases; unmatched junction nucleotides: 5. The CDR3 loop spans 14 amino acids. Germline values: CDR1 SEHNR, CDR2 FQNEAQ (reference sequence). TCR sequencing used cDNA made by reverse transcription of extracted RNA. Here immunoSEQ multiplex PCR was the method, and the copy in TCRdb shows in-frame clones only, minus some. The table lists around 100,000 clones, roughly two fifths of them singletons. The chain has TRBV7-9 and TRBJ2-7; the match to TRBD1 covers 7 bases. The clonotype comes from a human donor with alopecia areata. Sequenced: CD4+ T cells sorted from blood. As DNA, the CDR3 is TGTGCCAGCAGCTCAACGACAGGGACCTACGAGCAGTACTTC. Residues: CASSSTTGTYEQYF.